This TCR beta chain originates from a study of Graves' ophthalmopathy and Graves' hyperthyroidism. V shed 5 bases and J shed 6 bases, with 13 bases lying between them. The CDR3 extends over 13 amino acids. CDR1 and CDR2 from the germline V gene are PRHDT and FYEKMQ (reference sequence). The TCR beta CDR3 regions underwent amplification from RNA transcripts. HTBI primers were employed in first-round RT-PCR, then a second-round multiplex PCR followed. One entry per CDR3 protein results from TCRdb running MiXCR on the multiplex PCR reads. The sample lists 350,000 or so distinct CDR3 sequences; 15% to 20% were seen once.

Sample: peripheral blood. This clonotype was sampled from an adult man with Graves' ophthalmopathy. The rearrangement joins TRBV13 to TRBJ1-1; D unresolved. The CDR3 sequence: CASSPRHLSEAFF. In nucleotides, the CDR3 is TGTGCCAGCAGCCCACGACACCTCTCTGAAGCTTTCTTT.